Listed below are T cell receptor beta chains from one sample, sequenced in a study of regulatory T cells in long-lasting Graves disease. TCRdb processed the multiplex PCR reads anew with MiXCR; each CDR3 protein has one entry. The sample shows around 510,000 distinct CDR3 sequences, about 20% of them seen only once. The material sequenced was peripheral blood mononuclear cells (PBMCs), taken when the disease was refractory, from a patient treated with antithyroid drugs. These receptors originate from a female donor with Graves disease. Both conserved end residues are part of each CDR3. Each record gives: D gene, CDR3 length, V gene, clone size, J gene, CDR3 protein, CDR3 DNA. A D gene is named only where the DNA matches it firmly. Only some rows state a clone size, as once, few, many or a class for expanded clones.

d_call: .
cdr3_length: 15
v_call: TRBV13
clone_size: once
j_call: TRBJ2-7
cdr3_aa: CASRPGGPGSYEQYF
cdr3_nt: TGTGCCAGCAGACCCGGAGGGCCAGGGTCCTACGAGCAGTACTTC

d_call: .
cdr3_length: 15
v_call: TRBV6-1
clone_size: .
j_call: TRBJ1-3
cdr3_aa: CASSESAVFRNTIYF
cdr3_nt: TGTGCCAGCAGTGAGTCGGCAGTTTTTAGAAACACCATATATTTT

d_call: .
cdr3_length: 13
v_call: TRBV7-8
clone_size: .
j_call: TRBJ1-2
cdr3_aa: CASSLEGNMGYTF
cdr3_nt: TGTGCCAGCAGCTTAGAAGGGAATATGGGCTACACCTTC

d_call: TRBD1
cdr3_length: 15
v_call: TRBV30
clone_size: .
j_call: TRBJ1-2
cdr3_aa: CAWSRGGQGNYGYTF
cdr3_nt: TGTGCCTGGAGTAGAGGGGGACAGGGTAATTATGGCTACACCTTC

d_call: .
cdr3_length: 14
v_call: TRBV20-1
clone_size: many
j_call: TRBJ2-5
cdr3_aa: CSAREIQGQETQYF
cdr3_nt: TGCAGTGCTAGAGAAATACAGGGACAAGAGACCCAGTACTTC

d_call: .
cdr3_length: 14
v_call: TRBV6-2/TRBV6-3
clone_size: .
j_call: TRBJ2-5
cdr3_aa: CASSYFGDGETQYF
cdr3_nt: TGTGCCAGCAGTTATTTCGGGGATGGGGAGACCCAGTACTTC

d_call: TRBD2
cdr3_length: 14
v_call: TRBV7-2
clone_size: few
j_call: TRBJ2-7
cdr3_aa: CASSYSGRAGEQYF
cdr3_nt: TGTGCCAGCAGCTATAGCGGGAGGGCCGGGGAGCAGTACTTC

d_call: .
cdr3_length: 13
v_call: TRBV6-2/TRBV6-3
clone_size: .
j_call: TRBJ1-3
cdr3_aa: CASSSGALNTIYF
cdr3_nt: TGTGCCAGCAGTTCGGGCGCCTTAAACACCATATATTTT

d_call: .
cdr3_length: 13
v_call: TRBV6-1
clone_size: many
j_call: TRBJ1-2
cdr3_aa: CASSVSLNYGYTF
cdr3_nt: TGTGCCAGCAGCGTAAGCCTGAACTATGGCTACACCTTC

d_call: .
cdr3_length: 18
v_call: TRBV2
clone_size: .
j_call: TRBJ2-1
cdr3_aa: CASSEEVWRLESYNEQFF
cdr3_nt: TGTGCCAGCAGTGAGGAGGTTTGGAGGTTGGAGTCCTACAATGAGCAGTTCTTC

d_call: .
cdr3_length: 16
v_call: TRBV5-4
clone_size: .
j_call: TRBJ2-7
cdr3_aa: CASSLSGPRSSYEQYF
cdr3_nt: TGTGCCAGCAGCTTGAGCGGGCCCAGATCCTCCTACGAGCAGTACTTC

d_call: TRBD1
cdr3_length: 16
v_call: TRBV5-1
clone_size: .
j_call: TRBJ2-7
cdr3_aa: CASSFIRTGVSYEQYF
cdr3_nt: TGCGCCAGCAGCTTCATACGGACAGGGGTTTCCTACGAGCAGTACTTC

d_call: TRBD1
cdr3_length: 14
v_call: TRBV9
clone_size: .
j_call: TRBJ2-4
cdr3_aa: CASSVGGQGHIQYF
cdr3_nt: TGTGCCAGCAGCGTAGGGGGACAGGGACACATTCAGTACTTC

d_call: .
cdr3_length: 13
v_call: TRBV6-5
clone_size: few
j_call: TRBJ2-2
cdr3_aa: CASSYLGQGELFF
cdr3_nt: TGTGCCAGCAGTTACTTAGGGCAGGGGGAGCTGTTTTTT

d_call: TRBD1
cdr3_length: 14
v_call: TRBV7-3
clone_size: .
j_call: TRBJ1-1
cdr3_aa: CASSFNRGGTEAFF
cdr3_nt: TGTGCCAGCAGCTTTAACAGGGGTGGCACTGAAGCTTTCTTT

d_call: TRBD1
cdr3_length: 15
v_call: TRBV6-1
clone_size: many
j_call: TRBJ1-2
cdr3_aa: CASSEVGTGVYGYTF
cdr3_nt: TGTGCCAGCAGTGAAGTAGGGACAGGGGTCTATGGCTACACCTTC

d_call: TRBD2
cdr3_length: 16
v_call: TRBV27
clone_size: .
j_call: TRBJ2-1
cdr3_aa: CASSLSSAGGRNEQFF
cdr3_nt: TGTGCCAGCAGTTTATCGTCGGCGGGAGGACGTAATGAGCAGTTCTTC

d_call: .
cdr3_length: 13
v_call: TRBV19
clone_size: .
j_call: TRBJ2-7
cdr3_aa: CASSAARSYEQYF
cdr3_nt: TGTGCCAGTAGCGCAGCAAGATCCTACGAGCAGTACTTC

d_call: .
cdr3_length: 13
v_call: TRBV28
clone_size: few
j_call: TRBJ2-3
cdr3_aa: CASRSLRTDTQYF
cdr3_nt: TGTGCCAGCCGAAGTTTAAGGACAGATACGCAGTATTTT

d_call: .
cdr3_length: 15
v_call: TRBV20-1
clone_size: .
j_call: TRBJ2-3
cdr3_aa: CSARDLTEVTDTQYF
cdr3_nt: TGCAGTGCTAGAGATTTGACGGAAGTCACAGATACGCAGTATTTT

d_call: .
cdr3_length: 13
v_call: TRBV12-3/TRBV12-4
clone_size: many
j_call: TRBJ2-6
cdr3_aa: CASSQEGSGVLTF
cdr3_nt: TGTGCCAGCAGCCAGGAGGGGTCGGGCGTCCTGACTTTC

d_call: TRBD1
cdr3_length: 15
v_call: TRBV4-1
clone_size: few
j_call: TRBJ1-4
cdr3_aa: CASSPWTGGNEKLFF
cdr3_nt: TGCGCCAGCAGCCCCTGGACAGGGGGTAATGAAAAACTGTTTTTT

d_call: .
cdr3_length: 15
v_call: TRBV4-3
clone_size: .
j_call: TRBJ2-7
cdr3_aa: CASSRSEQSAYEQYF
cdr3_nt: TGCGCCAGCAGCCGGTCAGAACAGTCCGCCTACGAGCAGTACTTC

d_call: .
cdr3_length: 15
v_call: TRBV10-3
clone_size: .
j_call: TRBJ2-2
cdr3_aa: CAISERQRNTGELFF
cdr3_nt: TGTGCCATCAGTGAGCGGCAGAGAAACACCGGGGAGCTGTTTTTT

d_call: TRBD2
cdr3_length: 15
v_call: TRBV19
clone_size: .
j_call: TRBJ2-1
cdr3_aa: CASSRTSDSYNEQFF
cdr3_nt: TGTGCCAGTAGCAGGACTAGCGATTCCTACAATGAGCAGTTCTTC

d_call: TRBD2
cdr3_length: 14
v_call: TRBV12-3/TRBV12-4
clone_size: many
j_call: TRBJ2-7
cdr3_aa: CASSLGTSGNEQYF
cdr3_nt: TGTGCCAGCAGTCTCGGGACTAGCGGAAACGAGCAGTACTTC

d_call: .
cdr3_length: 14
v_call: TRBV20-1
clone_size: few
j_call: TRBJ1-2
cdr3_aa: CSASGGLANYGYTF
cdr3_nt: TGCAGTGCTAGTGGGGGTTTGGCTAACTATGGCTACACCTTC

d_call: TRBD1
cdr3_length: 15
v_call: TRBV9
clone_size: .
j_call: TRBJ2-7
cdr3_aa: CASSVEGTGSYEQYF
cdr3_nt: TGTGCCAGCAGCGTAGAGGGGACAGGCTCCTACGAGCAGTACTTC

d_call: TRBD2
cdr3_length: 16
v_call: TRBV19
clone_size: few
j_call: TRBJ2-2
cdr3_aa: CASSPTSVERTGELFF
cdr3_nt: TGTGCCAGTAGCCCTACTAGCGTCGAGCGAACCGGGGAGCTGTTTTTT

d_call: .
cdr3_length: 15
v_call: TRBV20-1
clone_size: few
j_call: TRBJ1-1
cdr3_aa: CSARDLKGSNTEAFF
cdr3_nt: TGCAGTGCTAGAGATCTGAAGGGTTCGAACACTGAAGCTTTCTTT

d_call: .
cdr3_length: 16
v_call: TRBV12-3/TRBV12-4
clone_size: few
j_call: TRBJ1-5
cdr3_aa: CASTPAGGYDNQPQHF
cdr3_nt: TGTGCCAGCACCCCGGCCGGGGGCTATGACAATCAGCCCCAGCATTTT

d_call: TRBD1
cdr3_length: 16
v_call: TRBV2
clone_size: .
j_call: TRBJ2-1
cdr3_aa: CASIELRDRGLNEQFF
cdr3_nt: TGTGCCAGCATTGAACTCCGGGACAGGGGGCTTAATGAGCAGTTCTTC

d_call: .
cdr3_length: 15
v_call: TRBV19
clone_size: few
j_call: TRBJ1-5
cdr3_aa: CASNHLLGGNQPQHF
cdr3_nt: TGTGCCAGTAACCACTTATTAGGGGGCAATCAGCCCCAGCATTTT

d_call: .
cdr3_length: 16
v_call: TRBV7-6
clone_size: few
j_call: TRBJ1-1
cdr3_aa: CASSNRALGWNTEAFF
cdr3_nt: TGTGCCAGCAGCAACAGGGCCCTGGGTTGGAACACTGAAGCTTTCTTT

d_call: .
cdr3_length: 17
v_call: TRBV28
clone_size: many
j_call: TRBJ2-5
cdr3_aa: CASFGGGGSQYQETQYF
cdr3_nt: TGTGCCAGCTTTGGGGGTGGAGGGAGCCAGTACCAAGAGACCCAGTACTTC

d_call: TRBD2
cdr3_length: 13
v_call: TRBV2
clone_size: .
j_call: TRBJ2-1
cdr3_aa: CAARDYSYNEQFF
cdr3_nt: TGTGCCGCCCGGGACTACTCCTACAATGAGCAGTTCTTC

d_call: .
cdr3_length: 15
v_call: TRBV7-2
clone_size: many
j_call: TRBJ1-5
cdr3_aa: CASSPRGGADQPQHF
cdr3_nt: TGTGCCAGCAGCCCACGGGGTGGGGCCGATCAGCCCCAGCATTTT

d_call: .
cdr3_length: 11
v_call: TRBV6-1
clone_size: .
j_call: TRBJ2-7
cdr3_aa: CASIRSYEQYF
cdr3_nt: TGTGCCAGCATTCGCTCCTACGAGCAGTACTTC

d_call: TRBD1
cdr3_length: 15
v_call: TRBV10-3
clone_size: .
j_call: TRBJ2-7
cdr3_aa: CAISASGTGRYEQYF
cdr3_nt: TGTGCCATCAGTGCGTCCGGGACAGGTCGCTACGAGCAGTACTTC

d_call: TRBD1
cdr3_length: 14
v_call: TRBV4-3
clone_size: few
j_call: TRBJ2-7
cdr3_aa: CASSQGQGVYEQYF
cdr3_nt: TGCGCCAGCAGCCAGGGACAGGGGGTTTACGAGCAGTACTTC

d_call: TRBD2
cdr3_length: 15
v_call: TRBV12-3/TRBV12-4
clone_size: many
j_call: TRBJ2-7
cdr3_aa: CASSSPGLAAYEQYF
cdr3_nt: TGTGCCAGCAGTTCCCCGGGACTAGCGGCCTACGAGCAGTACTTC

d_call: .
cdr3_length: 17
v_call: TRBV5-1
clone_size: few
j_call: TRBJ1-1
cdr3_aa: CASSRSTGASRNTEAFF
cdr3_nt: TGCGCCAGCAGTCGGTCCACAGGAGCCTCTAGGAACACTGAAGCTTTCTTT

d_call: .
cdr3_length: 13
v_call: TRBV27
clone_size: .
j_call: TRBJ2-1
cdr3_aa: CASSWASGTEQFF
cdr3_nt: TGTGCCAGCAGTTGGGCGTCAGGGACAGAGCAGTTCTTC

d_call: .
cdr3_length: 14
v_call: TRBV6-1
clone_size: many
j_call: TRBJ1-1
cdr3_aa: CASSGSDKNTEAFF
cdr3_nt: TGTGCCAGCAGTGGGTCGGACAAGAACACTGAAGCTTTCTTT

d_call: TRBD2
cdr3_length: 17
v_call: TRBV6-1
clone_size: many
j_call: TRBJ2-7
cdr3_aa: CASSERGSGSGYTKQYF
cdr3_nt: TGTGCCAGCAGTGAGCGGGGTAGCGGGAGCGGATATACGAAGCAGTACTTC

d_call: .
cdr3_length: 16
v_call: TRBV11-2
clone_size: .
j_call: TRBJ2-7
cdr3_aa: CASSLVPLLVSYEQYF
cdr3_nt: TGTGCCAGCAGCTTAGTCCCTCTACTAGTTTCCTACGAGCAGTACTTC

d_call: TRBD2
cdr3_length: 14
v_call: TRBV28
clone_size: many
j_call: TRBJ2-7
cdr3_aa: CASIAGGGDNEQYF
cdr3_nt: TGTGCCAGCATTGCGGGAGGCGGGGATAACGAGCAGTACTTC

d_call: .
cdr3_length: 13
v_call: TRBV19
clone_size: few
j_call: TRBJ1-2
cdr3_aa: CASSISLHYGYTF
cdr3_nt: TGTGCCAGTAGTATTAGTCTACACTATGGCTACACCTTC

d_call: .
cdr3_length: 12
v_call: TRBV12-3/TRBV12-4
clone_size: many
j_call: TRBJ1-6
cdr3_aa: CASSSGGVPLHF
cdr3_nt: TGTGCCAGCAGCTCAGGTGGGGTGCCCCTCCACTTT

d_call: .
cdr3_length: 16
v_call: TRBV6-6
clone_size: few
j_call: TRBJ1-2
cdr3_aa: CASSYPPLHPNYGYTF
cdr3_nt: TGTGCCAGCAGTTACCCGCCCTTACATCCTAACTATGGCTACACCTTC

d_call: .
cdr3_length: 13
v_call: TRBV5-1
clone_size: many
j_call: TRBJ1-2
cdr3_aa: CASSLPPRIGYTF
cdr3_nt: TGCGCCAGCAGCCTCCCACCTAGGATCGGCTACACCTTC

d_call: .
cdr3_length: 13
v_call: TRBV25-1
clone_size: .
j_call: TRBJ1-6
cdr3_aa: CASGERFNSPLHF
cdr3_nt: TGTGCCAGCGGTGAGCGGTTCAATTCACCCCTCCACTTT

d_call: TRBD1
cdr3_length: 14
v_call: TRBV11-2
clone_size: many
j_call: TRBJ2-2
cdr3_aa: CASLDRVGTGELFF
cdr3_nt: TGTGCCAGTCTGGACAGGGTGGGCACCGGGGAGCTGTTTTTT

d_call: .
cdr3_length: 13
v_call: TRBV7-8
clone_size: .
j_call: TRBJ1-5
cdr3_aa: CASSLAIDQPQHF
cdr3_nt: TGTGCCAGCAGCTTAGCTATAGATCAGCCCCAGCATTTT

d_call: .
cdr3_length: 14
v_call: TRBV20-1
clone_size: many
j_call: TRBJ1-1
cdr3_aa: CSARPQGIRGEAFF
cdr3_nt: TGCAGTGCTCGCCCGCAGGGTATTCGTGGTGAAGCTTTCTTT

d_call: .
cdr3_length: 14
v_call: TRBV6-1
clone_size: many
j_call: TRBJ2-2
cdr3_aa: CASSFLENTGELFF
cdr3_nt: TGTGCCAGCAGCTTCCTAGAGAACACCGGGGAGCTGTTTTTT

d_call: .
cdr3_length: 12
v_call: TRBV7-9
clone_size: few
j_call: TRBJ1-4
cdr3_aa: CASGRQPEKLFF
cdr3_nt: TGTGCCAGCGGCCGACAACCCGAAAAACTGTTTTTT